Listed here are 31 T cell receptor beta chains from one sample, sequenced in a study of blood T cell repertoires in COVID-19. The method was immunoSEQ multiplex PCR; TCRdb's version includes in-frame clones alone and lacks a portion of them. The sample lists roughly 56,000 clones, about 85% seen once, with roughly 10% in the top ten. Material: peripheral blood. Source of these receptors: a human donor in a cohort sampled during active COVID-19.

V usage is TRBV29-1 and J usage is TRBJ2-2; 7 bases fit TRBD1. CDR1 SQVTM and CDR2 ANQGSEA come from the germline V gene. With V trimmed by 7 bases and J by 0 bases, 8 bases remained unmatched. There are 15 residues in the CDR3. In DNA form, the CDR3 reads TGCAGCGCTTCGAAGGGGACAGCGAACACCGGGGAGCTGTTTTTT. This gives the protein CSASKGTANTGELFF.

The J gene is TRBJ2-1, the V gene TRBV3-1 (or the pseudogene TRBV3-2), with 8 bases matching TRBD2. The CDR3 length is 16 residues. Losses at the gene ends were 1 base for V and 6 bases for J; bases not matched to a gene: 8. Germline V CDR1 and CDR2: LGHDT, YNNKEL (reference sequence). The CDR3 DNA reads as TGTGCCAGCAGCCAAGTAATGGCGGGAGGCCCCAATGAGCAGTTCTTC. It encodes CASSQVMAGGPNEQFF.

The rearrangement links TRBV4-1 to TRBJ2-3; D perhaps matches TRBD2 (6 bases). The V end was cut by 0 bases, the J end by 0 bases, with 16 bases between. This CDR3 region has 18 residues. Germline V gene data show CDR1 as MGHRA and CDR2 as YSYEKL. The CDR3 reads CASSQEVTIAASTDTQYF. Written as DNA, the CDR3 is TGCGCCAGCAGCCAAGAGGTAACGATAGCGGCTAGCACAGATACGCAGTATTTT.

The CDR3: CASSRDRGRNQPQHF. DNA of the CDR3: TGTGCCAGTAGTAGGGACAGGGGACGCAATCAGCCCCAGCATTTT. The V gene is TRBV19, the J gene TRBJ1-5; 10 nucleotides align to TRBD1. The CDR3 has 15 amino acids. J gave up 2 bases and V 4 bases, and 2 bases lay outside the gene matches. The germline CDR1 and CDR2 sequences are LNHDA and SQIVND (reference sequence).

V usage is TRBV6-6 and J usage is TRBJ2-7; a possible D gene is TRBD2 (6 bases). Trimming removed 4 bases at V and 3 bases at J, with 16 bases between. Germline CDR1 is MNHNY and CDR2 is SVGAGI (reference sequence). The CDR3 totals 15 residues. The CDR3 bases are TGTGCCAGCAGTTCCTCGCGGGGTAAACTCTACGAGCAGTACTTC. It yields the protein CASSSSRGKLYEQYF.

V is TRBV5-1 and J is TRBJ2-7, with 10 bases aligning to TRBD1. Germline values: CDR1 SGHRS, CDR2 YFSETQ. Trimming at V came to 5 bases and at J to 2 bases, leaving 7 bases not matched to a gene. The CDR3 covers 15 residues. In nucleotides, the CDR3 is TGCGCCAGCAGTCCCGGGACAGGGGCCGCCTACGAGCAGTACTTC. Translating it yields CASSPGTGAAYEQYF.

The chain couples TRBV2 to TRBJ1-4, with D unclear. CDR1 and CDR2 from the germline V gene are SNHLY and FYNNEI. The CDR3 covers 13 residues. V was cut by 6 bases and J by 2 bases, with 7 bases left in between. This CDR3 reads CASRARTNEKLFF. CDR3 nucleotides: TGTGCCAGCAGGGCGAGGACTAATGAAAAACTGTTTTTT.

The chain combines TRBV18 with TRBJ2-1, with TRBD2 identical over 10 bases. The CDR3 contains 17 residues. Unmatched junction bases numbered 10, after V lost 2 bases and J lost 6 bases. Germline values: CDR1 KGHSH, CDR2 LQKENI. CDR3 nucleotides: TGTGCCAGCTCACCAAAGCTAGCGGGAGTTCTCGGCAATGAGCAGTTCTTC. Translating it yields CASSPKLAGVLGNEQFF.

The V call is TRBV3-1 (or the pseudogene TRBV3-2), the J call TRBJ1-2; tentative D call: TRBD1 (6 bases). Trimming shortened V by 2 bases and J by 4 bases, and 8 bases separated the two germline ends. The CDR3 is made up of 13 amino acids. The V gene's germline CDR1 is LGHDT and CDR2 YNNKEL (reference sequence). The CDR3 bases are TGTGCCAGCAGCCAACGACAGGCCTATGGCTACACCTTC. Translated, it gives CASSQRQAYGYTF.

The chain has TRBV30 and TRBJ2-7, with 8 bases identical to TRBD1. Germline assignment: CDR1 GTSNPN and CDR2 SVGIG (reference sequence). The CDR3 is 12 amino acids. The J segment lost 11 bases and the V segment lost 4 bases, leaving 10 bases of the junction unmatched. The CDR3 loop is CAWMGQDLAKYF. CDR3 coding DNA: TGTGCCTGGATGGGACAGGACCTGGCCAAGTACTTC.

This clone was seen once. The genes are TRBV14 and TRBJ1-1; D is perhaps TRBD1 (6 bases). The CDR3 runs to 13 residues. V was trimmed by 7 bases and J by 0 bases, leaving 9 bases between them. Germline V CDR1 and CDR2: SGHDN, FVKESK. The CDR3 here is CASTGHLNTEAFF. The DNA of the CDR3 is TGTGCCAGCACGGGACACTTGAACACTGAAGCTTTCTTT. Together with reference TRBV14 and TRBJ1-1, the CDR3 gives the full variable domain: EAGVTQFPSHSVIEKGQTVTLRCDPISGHDNLYWYRRVMGKEIKFLLHFVKESKQDESGMPNNRFLAERTGGTYSTLKVQPAELEDSGVYFCASTGHLNTEAFFGQGTRLTVV.

V gene TRBV7-8 combines with J gene TRBJ1-1; D might be TRBD1 (5 bases). In germline, CDR1 is SGHVS, CDR2 FQNEAQ. The CDR3 has 14 amino acids. Trimming took 1 base from V and 4 from J, leaving 10 bases between them. The CDR3 DNA sequence: TGTGCCAGCAGCTTAGTGGTGGGGCGCACTGAAGCTTTCTTT. Residues: CASSLVVGRTEAFF. Filled out from reference TRBV7-8 and TRBJ1-1, the complete variable domain reads GAGVSQSPRYKVAKRGQDVALRCDPISGHVSLFWYQQALGQGPEFLTYFQNEAQLDKSGLPSDRFFAERPEGSVSTLKIQRTQQEDSAVYLCASSLVVGRTEAFFGQGTRLTVV.

V gene TRBV9 combines with J gene TRBJ1-1; 8 bases map to TRBD1. Germline V gene sequence: CDR1 SGDLS, CDR2 YYNGEE. The CDR3 runs 15 residues. The V and J ends lost 1 base and 5 bases, in that order; junction bases with no gene match: 7. The CDR3 reads CASSVTQGAPTEAFF. Written as DNA, the CDR3 is TGTGCCAGCAGCGTAACTCAGGGGGCGCCTACTGAAGCTTTCTTT.

The rearrangement links TRBV19 to TRBJ2-7; D remains ambiguous. The CDR3 extends over 14 amino acids. Trimming left V 3 bases short and J 3 bases short, with 12 bases between. Germline loops: CDR1 LNHDA, CDR2 SQIVND (reference sequence). This CDR3 reads CASSIGLSDYEQYF. Here the CDR3 DNA reads TGTGCCAGTAGTATCGGGTTGTCGGACTACGAGCAGTACTTC. Full variable domain (outside the CDR3, taken from reference TRBV19 and TRBJ2-7): DGGITQSPKYLFRKEGQNVTLSCEQNLNHDAMYWYRQDPGQGLRLIYYSQIVNDFQKGDIAEGYSVSREKKESFPLTVTSAQKNPTAFYLCASSIGLSDYEQYFGPGTRLTVT.

The J gene is TRBJ2-3, the V gene TRBV2; D call uncertain. Per the germline V gene, CDR1 is SNHLY and CDR2 is FYNNEI. The CDR3 has 14 residues. V was clipped by 3 bases and J by 0 bases, with 7 bases between them. Here the CDR3 reads CASSELQSTDTQYF. CDR3 sequence (DNA): TGTGCCAGCAGTGAGTTACAGAGCACAGATACGCAGTATTTT.

V and J are TRBV19 and TRBJ2-2, with TRBD2 identical over 11 bases. Germline V gene data show CDR1 as LNHDA and CDR2 as SQIVND (reference sequence). This CDR3 comprises 16 residues. Trimming removed 6 bases from V and 1 base from J; junction bases left unmatched: 4. In nucleotides, the CDR3 is TGTGCCAGTAGGCGGGGACTAGCGGTGAACACCGGGGAGCTGTTTTTT. Protein sequence: CASRRGLAVNTGELFF.

This chain links TRBV2 with TRBJ2-1; 13 nucleotides align to TRBD2. This CDR3 region has 18 residues. Germline V gene sequence: CDR1 SNHLY, CDR2 FYNNEI. Losses at the gene ends were 9 bases for V and 0 bases for J; bases not matched to a gene: 11. In DNA, the CDR3 is TGTGCCAGAGAAGGACTAGCGGGAGCTCAGAGCTCCTACAATGAGCAGTTCTTC. As protein: CAREGLAGAQSSYNEQFF.

The gene calls are TRBV23-1 and TRBJ1-1; a possible D gene is TRBD1 (6 bases). TRBV23-1 is an ORF, and what it does is uncertain. V shed 6 bases and J shed 1 base, with 27 bases lying between them. The CDR3 covers 19 residues. The CDR3 here is CASRAPPASMPGQNTEAFF. CDR3 bases: TGCGCCAGCAGGGCCCCCCCCGCGTCCATGCCGGGACAGAACACTGAAGCTTTCTTT.

The sample holds one count of this clone. Additional DNA sequences in this sample encode the identical CDR3. The V and J genes are TRBV5-4 and TRBJ1-4, with TRBD1 identical over 10 bases. The CDR3 has 15 amino acids. Per the germline V gene, CDR1 is SGHNT and CDR2 is YYREEE (reference sequence). Losses at the gene ends were 0 bases for V and 5 bases for J; bases not matched to a gene: 1. In DNA, the CDR3 is TGTGCCAGCAGCTTGGGGACAGGGGGAAATGAAAAACTGTTTTTT. It specifies CASSLGTGGNEKLFF.

The V and J genes are TRBV9 and TRBJ2-5, with TRBD1 matching over 7 bases. Germline V gives CDR1 SGDLS, CDR2 YYNGEE. Germline trimming cut 4 bases from V and 7 bases from J; bases unmatched to any gene: 13. The CDR3 has 15 amino acids. CDR3 sequence: CASSPIGTADGTQYF. In DNA, the CDR3 is TGTGCCAGCAGCCCCATCGGGACAGCAGACGGGACCCAGTACTTC.

For the CDR3, the DNA is TGTGCCAGCAGCCAAGCTAGGTCCGAGGCCCAGTACTTC. It codes for CASSQARSEAQYF. This sequence joins TRBV3-1 (or the pseudogene TRBV3-2) and TRBJ2-5, with unresolved D. Looked up from germline, CDR1 is LGHDT and CDR2 is YNNKEL (reference sequence). V gave up 1 base and J gave up 9 bases, with 12 bases separating them. This CDR3 comprises 13 residues.

The chain is built from TRBV27 and TRBJ2-5; 9 nucleotides line up with TRBD1. V was pared by 5 bases and J by 4 bases, with 11 bases of the junction left unmatched. This CDR3 contains 16 residues. Germline assignment: CDR1 MNHEY and CDR2 SMNVEV (reference sequence). CDR3 sequence: CASSPGTGWKGETQYF. The CDR3 coding sequence is TGTGCCAGCAGTCCCGGGACAGGGTGGAAGGGAGAGACCCAGTACTTC.

The chain carries TRBV6-2 or TRBV6-3 and TRBJ2-1; 8 positions match TRBD2. Per the germline V gene, CDR1 is MNHEY and CDR2 is SVGEGT. The CDR3 totals 13 residues. The V gene end was trimmed by 0 bases and the J gene end by 16 bases; junction bases not matched to a gene: 8. Here the CDR3 reads CASSYSRAGGKFF. The CDR3 nucleotides are TGTGCCAGCAGTTACTCGAGGGCGGGAGGAAAATTCTTC.

The V and J genes are TRBV28 and TRBJ2-7, with D hard to call. V lost 3 bases to trimming and J lost 3 bases, with 3 bases between them. The CDR3 contains 11 residues. Germline V CDR1 and CDR2: MDHEN, SYDVKM. CDR3 region: CASSFGYEQYF. CDR3 bases: TGTGCCAGCAGTTTCGGCTACGAGCAGTACTTC.

The chain carries TRBV19 and TRBJ2-5; D is unclear. V was cut by 3 bases and J by 4 bases, with 9 bases left in between. This CDR3 is 13 amino acids long. Germline CDR1 reads LNHDA; CDR2 reads SQIVND (reference sequence). The CDR3 here is CASSIYGRETQYF. The CDR3 bases are TGTGCCAGTAGTATCTATGGTAGAGAGACCCAGTACTTC.

The chain uses TRBV4-1 and TRBJ2-5; 16 positions match TRBD2. This CDR3 is built from 18 residues. Germline loops: CDR1 MGHRA, CDR2 YSYEKL. Trimming took 4 bases from V and 4 from J; bases not matched to a gene: 9. The chain's CDR3 is CASSPGTSGRARGETQYF. The CDR3 DNA is TGCGCCAGCAGCCCCGGGACTAGCGGGAGGGCAAGAGGAGAGACCCAGTACTTC.

As to this clone: At one end the junction does not follow the germline gene, possibly because of a read error. V is TRBV9 and J is TRBJ2-1, with D possibly TRBD2 on 7 matching bases. Germline V gene sequence: CDR1 SGDLS, CDR2 YYNGEE. The CDR3 is 15 residues long. In DNA form, the CDR3 reads TGCGCCCCCAGCGTAGGGGGGGGCTCCTACAATGAGCAGTTCTTC. This sequence encodes CAPSVGGGSYNEQFF.

The gene calls are TRBV27 and TRBJ1-5, with D possibly TRBD1 on 6 matching bases. The CDR3 spans 14 residues. Germline values: CDR1 MNHEY, CDR2 SMNVEV (reference sequence). Trimming left V 6 bases short and J 1 base short, with 10 bases between. The CDR3 DNA follows: TGTGCCAGCAGAGCAGGGGAGAGCAATCAGCCCCAGCATTTT. It yields the protein CASRAGESNQPQHF.

This sequence joins TRBV5-1 and TRBJ2-3; 9 nucleotides agree with TRBD2. V trimming: 4 bases; J trimming: 1 base; junction bases outside the gene matches: 7. This CDR3 is built from 16 residues. Germline V gene data show CDR1 as SGHRS and CDR2 as YFSETQ. This CDR3 reads CASSPLVAGGTDTQYF. The CDR3 DNA reads as TGCGCCAGCAGCCCACTTGTAGCGGGGGGCACAGATACGCAGTATTTT.

V and J are TRBV7-2 and TRBJ2-3; tentative D call: TRBD1 (6 bases). The germline V gene encodes CDR1 SGHTA and CDR2 FQGNSA. The germline V and J ends were trimmed by 4 bases and 4 bases, with 18 bases remaining between them. The CDR3 covers 16 residues. Here the CDR3 reads CASSSVWGLQADTQYF. CDR3 in DNA: TGTGCCAGCAGCTCGGTATGGGGGCTCCAGGCAGATACGCAGTATTTT.

The gene calls are TRBV6-6 and TRBJ1-1; maybe TRBD1 (6 bases). V lost 5 bases and J 1 base, leaving 14 bases between the germline ends. The CDR3 has 15 amino acids. Germline V lookup: CDR1 MNHNY, CDR2 SVGAGI (reference sequence). The CDR3 reads CASSRTGIWNTEAFF. The CDR3 DNA sequence: TGTGCCAGCAGTCGAACAGGGATTTGGAACACTGAAGCTTTCTTT.